A single sample gave rise to the 3 T cell receptor beta chains below, sequenced in a study of T cell responses to AZD1222 COVID-19 vaccine. Sequencing was performed with immunoSEQ multiplex PCR; in TCRdb, only in-frame clones are kept and a portion is missing. The sample includes 150,000 to 200,000 clones, around 90% of them seen just once. The input for sequencing was peripheral blood, taken 28 days after the second AZD1222 dose. The receptor set was obtained from an adult who received the AZD1222 COVID-19 vaccine.

The chain employs TRBV5-1 and TRBJ1-1; no definite D call. This CDR3 has 13 residues. Germline CDR1 is SGHRS and CDR2 is YFSETQ. V lost 0 bases, J lost 5 bases, and 8 bases lay in between. The CDR3 nucleotides read TGCGCCAGCAGCTTGGAATTGGGTACTGAAGCTTTCTTT. Translating it yields CASSLELGTEAFF.

The chain uses TRBV21-1 and TRBJ2-1; TRBD1, the table's D call, was not compared with the DNA. TRBV21-1 is termed a pseudogene. There are 19 residues in the CDR3. CDR3 nucleotide sequence: TGTGCCAGCAGCAAAATTTCGGACACCGGGACAGGGGAGGTTAATGAGCAGTTCTTC. Protein sequence: CASSKISDTGTGEVNEQFF.

The chain links TRBV5-6 to TRBJ2-5, with D possibly matching TRBD2 (5 bases). Looked up from germline, CDR1 is SGHDT and CDR2 is YYEEEE. V lost 4 bases, J lost 0 bases, and 16 bases lay in between. The CDR3 length is 16 residues. The chain's CDR3 is CASSPSGSAYQETQYF. DNA for the CDR3: TGTGCCAGCAGCCCCTCGGGTAGCGCCTACCAAGAGACCCAGTACTTC.